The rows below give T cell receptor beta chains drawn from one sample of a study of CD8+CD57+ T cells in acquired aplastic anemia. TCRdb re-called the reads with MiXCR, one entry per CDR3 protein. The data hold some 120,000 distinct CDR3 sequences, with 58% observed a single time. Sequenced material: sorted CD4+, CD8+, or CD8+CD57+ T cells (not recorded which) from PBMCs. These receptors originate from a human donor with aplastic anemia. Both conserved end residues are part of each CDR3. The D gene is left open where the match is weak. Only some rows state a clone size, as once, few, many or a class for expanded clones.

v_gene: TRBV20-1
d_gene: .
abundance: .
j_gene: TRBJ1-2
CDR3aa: CSASQGGGYGYTF
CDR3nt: TGCAGTGCTAGTCAGGGAGGAGGGTATGGCTACACCTTC

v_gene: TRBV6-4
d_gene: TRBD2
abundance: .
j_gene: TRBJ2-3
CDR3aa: CASSDGGRGTDTQYF
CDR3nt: TGTGCCAGCAGTGACGGCGGGAGGGGAACAGATACGCAGTATTTT

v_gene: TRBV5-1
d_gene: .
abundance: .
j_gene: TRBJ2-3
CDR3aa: CASSAQLGTDTQYF
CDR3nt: TGCGCCAGCAGCGCTCAATTAGGTACGGATACGCAGTATTTT

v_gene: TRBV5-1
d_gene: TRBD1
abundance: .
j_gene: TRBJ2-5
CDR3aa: CASSFILTGDQETQYF
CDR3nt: TGCGCCAGCAGCTTTATTCTGACAGGGGACCAAGAGACCCAGTACTTC

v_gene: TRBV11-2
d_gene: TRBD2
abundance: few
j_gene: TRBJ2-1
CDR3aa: CASSLTSGSSYNEQFF
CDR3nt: TGTGCCAGCAGCTTAACTAGCGGGAGCTCCTACAATGAGCAGTTCTTC

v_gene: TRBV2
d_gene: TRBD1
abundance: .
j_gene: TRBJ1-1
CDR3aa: CASRTGVGNTEAFF
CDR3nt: TGTGCCAGCCGGACAGGGGTTGGAAACACTGAAGCTTTCTTT

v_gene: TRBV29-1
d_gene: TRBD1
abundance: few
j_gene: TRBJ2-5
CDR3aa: CSGSQTGGETQYF
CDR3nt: TGCAGCGGTAGCCAGACAGGGGGAGAGACCCAGTACTTC

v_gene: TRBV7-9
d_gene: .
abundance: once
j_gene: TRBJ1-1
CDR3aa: CASSSDRLTEAFF
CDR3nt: TGTGCCAGCAGCTCCGACAGGTTGACTGAAGCTTTCTTT

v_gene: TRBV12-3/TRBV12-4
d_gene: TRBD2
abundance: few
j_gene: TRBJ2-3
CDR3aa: CASSSLLAGGQSTDTQYF
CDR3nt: TGTGCCAGCAGTTCGCTACTAGCGGGGGGGCAGAGCACAGATACGCAGTATTTT

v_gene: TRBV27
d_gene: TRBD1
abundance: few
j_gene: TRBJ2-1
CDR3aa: CASTQGTYNEQFF
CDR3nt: TGTGCCAGCACACAGGGGACCTACAATGAGCAGTTCTTC

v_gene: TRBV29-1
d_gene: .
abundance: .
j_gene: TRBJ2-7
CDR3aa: CSVFREYEQYF
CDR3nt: TGCAGCGTATTCCGGGAGTACGAGCAGTACTTC

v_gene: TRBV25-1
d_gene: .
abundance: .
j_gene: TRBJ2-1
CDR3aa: CASSEWGRSINEQFF
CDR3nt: TGTGCCAGCAGTGAATGGGGGCGATCTATCAATGAGCAGTTCTTC

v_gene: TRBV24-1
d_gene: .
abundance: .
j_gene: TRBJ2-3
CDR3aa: CATSDFRTSGTDTQYF
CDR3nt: TGTGCCACCAGTGATTTTAGGACAAGCGGCACAGATACGCAGTATTTT

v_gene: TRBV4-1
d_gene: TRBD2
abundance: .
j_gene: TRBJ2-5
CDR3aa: CASSEGRGDQETQYF
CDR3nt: TGCGCCAGCAGTGAAGGACGGGGGGACCAAGAGACCCAGTACTTC

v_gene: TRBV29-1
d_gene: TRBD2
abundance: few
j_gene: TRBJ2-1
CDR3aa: CSVVGLAENEQFF
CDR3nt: TGCAGCGTTGTAGGACTAGCGGAAAATGAGCAGTTCTTC

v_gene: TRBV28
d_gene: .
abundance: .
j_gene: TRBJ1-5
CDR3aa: CASSYSYSNQPQHF
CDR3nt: TGTGCCAGCAGTTACTCTTATAGCAATCAGCCCCAGCATTTT

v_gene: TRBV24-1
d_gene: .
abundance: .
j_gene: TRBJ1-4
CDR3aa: CATAGGVQIATNEKLFF
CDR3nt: TGTGCCACCGCCGGAGGGGTCCAAATTGCAACTAATGAAAAACTGTTTTTT

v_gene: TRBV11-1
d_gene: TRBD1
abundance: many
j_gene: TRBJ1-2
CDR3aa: CASSGLTGPGQGTDNYGYTF
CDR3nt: TGTGCCAGCAGCGGCTTGACTGGACCGGGACAGGGAACCGATAACTATGGCTACACCTTC

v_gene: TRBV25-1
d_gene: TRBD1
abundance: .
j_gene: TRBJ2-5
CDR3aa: CASSDPGQGQETQYF
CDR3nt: TGTGCCAGCAGTGATCCGGGACAGGGCCAAGAGACCCAGTACTTC

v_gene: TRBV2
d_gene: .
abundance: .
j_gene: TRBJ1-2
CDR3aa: CASSDYREGYTF
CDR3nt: TGTGCCAGCAGTGATTACCGAGAAGGCTACACCTTC

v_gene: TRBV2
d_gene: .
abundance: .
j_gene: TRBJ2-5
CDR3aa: CASTRSFRETQYF
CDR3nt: TGTGCCAGCACCCGATCGTTTCGAGAGACCCAGTACTTC

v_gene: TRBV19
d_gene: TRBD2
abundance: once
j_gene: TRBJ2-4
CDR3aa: CASSPESGGLVKNIQYF
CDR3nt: TGTGCCAGTAGTCCAGAGTCGGGGGGACTAGTAAAGAACATTCAGTACTTC

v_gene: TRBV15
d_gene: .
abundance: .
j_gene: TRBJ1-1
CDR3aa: CATSLGEMDTGAFF
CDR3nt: TGTGCCACCAGCTTGGGGGAAATGGACACTGGAGCTTTCTTT

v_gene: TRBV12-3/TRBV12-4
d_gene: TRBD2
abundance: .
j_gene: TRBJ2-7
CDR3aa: CASSWTRADF
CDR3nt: TGTGCCAGCAGCTGGACTAGAGCGGACTTC

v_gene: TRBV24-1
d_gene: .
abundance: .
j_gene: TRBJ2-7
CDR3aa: CATSWPGEQYF
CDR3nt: TGTGCCACCTCCTGGCCGGGTGAGCAGTACTTC

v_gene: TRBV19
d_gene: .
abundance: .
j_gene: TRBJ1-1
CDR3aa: CASSIQGLKTEAFF
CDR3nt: TGTGCCAGTAGTATACAGGGCCTGAAAACTGAAGCTTTCTTT

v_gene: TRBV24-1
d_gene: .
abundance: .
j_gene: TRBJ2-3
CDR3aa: CATSDDIFREDTQYF
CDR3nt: TGTGCCACCAGTGATGACATTTTCCGAGAAGATACGCAGTATTTT

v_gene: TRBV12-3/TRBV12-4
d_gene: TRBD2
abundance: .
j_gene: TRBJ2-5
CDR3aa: CASSTLGLAGNRETQYF
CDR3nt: TGTGCCAGCAGTACCCTAGGACTAGCGGGCAATCGCGAGACCCAGTACTTC

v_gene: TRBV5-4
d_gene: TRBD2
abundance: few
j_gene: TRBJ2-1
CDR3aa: CASSLGGPVAGGTNEQFF
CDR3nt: TGTGCCAGCAGCTTGGGGGGCCCGGTAGCGGGAGGGACCAATGAGCAGTTCTTC

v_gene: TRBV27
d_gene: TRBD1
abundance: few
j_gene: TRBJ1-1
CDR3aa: CASSLQGASTEAFF
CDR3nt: TGTGCCAGCAGTTTACAGGGGGCGTCCACTGAAGCTTTCTTT

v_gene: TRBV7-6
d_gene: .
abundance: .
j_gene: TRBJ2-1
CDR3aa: CASSLGPSSYNEQFF
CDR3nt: TGTGCCAGCAGCTTAGGCCCGAGCTCCTACAATGAGCAGTTCTTC

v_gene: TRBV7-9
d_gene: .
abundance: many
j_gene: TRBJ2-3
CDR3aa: CASSSGQHTDTQYF
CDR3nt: TGTGCCAGCAGTTCTGGGCAGCACACAGATACGCAGTATTTT

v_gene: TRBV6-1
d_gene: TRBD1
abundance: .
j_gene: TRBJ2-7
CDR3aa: CASSPDRPTSLYEQYF
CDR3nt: TGTGCCAGCAGCCCGGACAGGCCCACATCCCTCTACGAGCAGTACTTC

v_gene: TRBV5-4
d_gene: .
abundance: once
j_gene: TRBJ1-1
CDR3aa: CASSGGRNTEAFF
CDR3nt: TGTGCCAGCAGCGGCGGGCGGAACACTGAAGCTTTCTTT

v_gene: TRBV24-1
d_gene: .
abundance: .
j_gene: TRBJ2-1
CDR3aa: CATSDPSMEGYNEQFF
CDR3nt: TGTGCCACCAGTGACCCCAGCATGGAGGGATACAATGAGCAGTTCTTC

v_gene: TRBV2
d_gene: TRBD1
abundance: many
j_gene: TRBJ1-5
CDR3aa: CASTLTGSNQPQHF
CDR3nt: TGTGCCAGCACCTTGACAGGGAGCAATCAGCCCCAGCATTTT

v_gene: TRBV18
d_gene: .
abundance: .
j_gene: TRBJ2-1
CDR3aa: CASSPLASVSSYDEQFF
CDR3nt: TGTGCCAGCTCACCCCTAGCCAGCGTGAGCTCCTACGATGAGCAGTTCTTC

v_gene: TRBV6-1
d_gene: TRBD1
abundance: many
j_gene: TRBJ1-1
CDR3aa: CASSPAGQGGEAFF
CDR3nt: TGTGCCAGCAGCCCCGCGGGGCAGGGGGGTGAAGCTTTCTTT

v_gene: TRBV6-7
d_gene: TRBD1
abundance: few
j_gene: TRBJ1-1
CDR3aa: CASRETGTIEAFF
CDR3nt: TGTGCCAGCAGAGAGACAGGGACAATTGAAGCTTTCTTT

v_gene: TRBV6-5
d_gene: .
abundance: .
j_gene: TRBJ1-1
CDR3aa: CASSYSTQVNTEAFF
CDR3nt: TGTGCCAGCAGTTACTCGACCCAGGTAAACACTGAAGCTTTCTTT